Below are 21 T cell receptor beta chains sequenced from a single sample in a study of post-analysis software for immune sequencing data. These receptors' targets are unknown. Points from the study as a whole: The study found TRBV5-6, TRBV5-1 and TRBV20-1 among 4 or 5 TRBV segments more frequent in patients than controls.

cDNA libraries of TCR beta carried unique molecular identifiers. A single record per CDR3 protein comes from TCRdb applying MiXCR to the PCR reads. The table lists hundreds of thousands of distinct CDR3 sequences, 30% to 45% of them singletons. Sequenced material: blood. These receptors were collected from a girl aged 2 to 10 with multiple sclerosis.

The sample holds a few counts of this clonotype. This rearrangement joins TRBV5-1 to TRBJ2-1; 12 bases are a match to TRBD2. This CDR3 has 15 amino acids. CDR1 is SGHRS, CDR2 YFSETQ, per germline. V lost 1 base to trimming and J lost 9 bases; unmatched junction nucleotides: 5. The CDR3 DNA sequence: TGCGCCAGCAGCTTGTCGCTAGCGGGAGGGCCTGAGCAGTTCTTC. Translated, it gives CASSLSLAGGPEQFF.

This clonotype showed up just a few times. The chain is built from TRBV7-8 and TRBJ2-1; D gene unclear. Trimming took off 3 bases at V and 8 bases at J, with 8 bases between the two ends. Germline V CDR1 and CDR2: SGHVS, FQNEAQ. The CDR3 runs 12 residues. The CDR3 reads CASSFFGHEQFF. CDR3 in DNA: TGTGCCAGCAGCTTTTTCGGGCATGAGCAGTTCTTC.

The chain has TRBV7-3 and TRBJ2-7; a weak D match, TRBD1 (7 bases). Germline values: CDR1 SGHTA, CDR2 FQGTGA. CDR3 length equals 16 residues. V shed 5 bases and J shed 2 bases, with 19 bases lying between them. CDR3 loop: CASSLTGRQGAYEQYF. DNA of the CDR3: TGTGCCAGCAGCCTTACCGGGAGACAGGGAGCCTACGAGCAGTACTTC.

With regard to this clonotype: The junction and the germline gene differ at one end; a read error may be behind it. The V call is TRBV6-5, the J call TRBJ1-2; tentatively, D is TRBD1 (5 bases). CDR1 MNHEY and CDR2 SVGAGI come from the germline V gene. The CDR3 extends over 16 amino acids. CDR3 DNA sequence: TGTGCCAGCAGTTACTCGACTCCGGGGCTCGGCTATGGCCACACCTTC. Translating gives CASSYSTPGLGYGHTF.

The CDR3 DNA follows: TGCAGTGCTACCAGAGGGACTAGTGGGGAGACCCAGTACTTC. It yields the protein CSATRGTSGETQYF. The V call is TRBV20-1, the J call TRBJ2-5, with TRBD2 identical over 8 bases. The CDR3 extends over 14 amino acids. J was trimmed by 5 bases and V by 4 bases; bases with no gene match: 9. Germline V gene lookup returns CDR1 DFQATT and CDR2 SNEGSKA (reference sequence).

This chain joins TRBV27 and TRBJ2-1, with D unclear. The V end lost 4 bases, the J end lost 8 bases, and 9 bases lay between the germline ends. Germline values: CDR1 MNHEY, CDR2 SMNVEV (reference sequence). The CDR3 consists of 12 residues. The CDR3 region is CASSSAHDEQFF. The CDR3 DNA sequence: TGTGCCAGCAGTTCAGCGCACGATGAGCAGTTCTTC.

The V call is TRBV29-1, the J call TRBJ2-5; D is uncertain. Germline-derived CDR1 and CDR2 are SQVTM and ANQGSEA. Trimming removed 7 bases from V and 2 bases from J, with 5 bases in between. The CDR3 has 10 residues. In DNA form, the CDR3 reads TGCAGCGCCACACAAGAGACCCAGTACTTC. It is translated as CSATQETQYF.

This chain uses TRBV6-4 with TRBJ2-1; D might be TRBD2 (5 bases). Germline CDR1 and CDR2: MRHNA and SNTAGT. The CDR3 is 12 residues long. V was cut by 7 bases and J by 10 bases, with 14 bases left in between. CDR3 nucleotides: TGTGCCAGCAACCTACTAGTCGGGGAGCAGTTCTTC. Amino acids: CASNLLVGEQFF.

This clonotype was detected only a few times. The rearrangement links TRBV20-1 to TRBJ2-1; D is possibly TRBD1 (5 bases). V shed 0 bases and J shed 5 bases, with 14 bases lying between them. CDR3 length: 15 residues. The germline CDR1 and CDR2 sequences are DFQATT and SNEGSKA (reference sequence). This CDR3 reads CSARDLRGRDNEQFF. CDR3 DNA sequence: TGCAGTGCTAGAGATTTAAGGGGAAGGGACAATGAGCAGTTCTTC.

The chain is built from TRBV7-9 and TRBJ2-7; 11 bases fit TRBD2. The ends lost 2 bases at V and 2 bases at J; junction bases unmatched: 5. The CDR3 loop spans 16 amino acids. The germline gives CDR1 SEHNR, CDR2 FQNEAQ (reference sequence). The CDR3 reads CASSLLKGLAAYEQYF. CDR3 bases: TGTGCCAGCAGCTTATTGAAGGGACTAGCGGCCTACGAGCAGTACTTC.

The genes are TRBV28 and TRBJ2-1; 12 nucleotides line up with TRBD2. The V gene end was trimmed by 6 bases and the J gene end by 7 bases; junction bases not matched to a gene: 10. Germline CDR1 reads MDHEN; CDR2 reads SYDVKM. This CDR3 region has 16 residues. CDR3 sequence: CASSFVTSGSSNEQFF. In DNA, the CDR3 is TGTGCCAGCAGCTTTGTGACTAGCGGGAGTTCGAATGAGCAGTTCTTC.

The V gene is TRBV2, the J gene TRBJ1-1; D remains ambiguous. CDR3 size: 14 residues. Trimming took off 6 bases at V and 4 bases at J, with 15 bases between the two ends. Germline CDR1 SNHLY, CDR2 FYNNEI. The CDR3 is CASRAYRMGTEAFF. The CDR3 coding sequence is TGTGCCAGCAGGGCGTATCGGATGGGCACTGAAGCTTTCTTT.

This clonotype showed up just a few times. This chain joins TRBV5-1 and TRBJ1-1; maybe TRBD1 (6 bases). V was clipped by 4 bases and J by 0 bases, with 13 bases between them. The CDR3 length is 15 residues. Germline assignment: CDR1 SGHRS and CDR2 YFSETQ. In nucleotides, the CDR3 is TGCGCCAGCAGCACACCGGGACAAGTGAACACTGAAGCTTTCTTT. Encoded protein: CASSTPGQVNTEAFF.

The gene calls are TRBV6-5 and TRBJ2-4; 7 bases are a match to TRBD1. The closer fit of TRBJ2-7 to the DNA end suggests the J call may be wrong. Per germline, CDR1 MNHEY and CDR2 SVGAGI. CDR3 length equals 14 residues. The CDR3 here is CASTSPGQAGEQYF. CDR3 in DNA: TGTGCCAGCACCAGCCCCGGACAGGCCGGCGAGCAGTACTTC.

The CDR3, as DNA: TGTGCCAGCAGCTTACTCTCAGGACAGCTGCGGCCCCAGCATTTT. This translates into CASSLLSGQLRPQHF. The chain carries TRBV7-3 and TRBJ1-5; the D gene is possibly TRBD1 (6 bases). The CDR3 has 15 residues. The ends were cut back, 2 bases at V and 9 bases at J, with 17 bases in the middle. Germline-derived CDR1 and CDR2 are SGHTA and FQGTGA.

This clonotype was detected a few times. V usage is TRBV25-1 and J usage is TRBJ2-5; no clear D. The CDR3 spans 15 residues. V lost 5 bases and J 1 base, leaving 14 bases between the germline ends. Germline lookup yields CDR1 MGHDK and CDR2 SYGVNS. CDR3 loop: CASSPPEEVQETQYF. The CDR3 DNA follows: TGTGCCAGCAGTCCCCCGGAAGAGGTCCAAGAGACCCAGTACTTC.

A few counts support this clonotype. This rearrangement joins TRBV12-3 or TRBV12-4 to TRBJ2-7, with 9 bases lining up with TRBD2. CDR3 length: 17 residues. J gave up 4 bases and V 2 bases, and 12 bases lay outside the gene matches. CDR3 nucleotides: TGTGCCAGCAGTTTAAAGGCGGGGGGGCTATTGTCTTACGAGCAGTACTTC. It is translated as CASSLKAGGLLSYEQYF.

The rearrangement uses TRBV11-2 and TRBJ2-4; 8 bases align to TRBD1. Judging by the DNA end, TRBJ2-7 fits better; the J call may be wrong. The CDR3 has 14 amino acids. Germline V gene lookup returns CDR1 SGHAT and CDR2 FQNNGV. The CDR3 spells CASSSTGEGNEQYF. The CDR3 coding sequence is TGTGCCAGCAGCTCGACAGGGGAAGGGAACGAGCAGTACTTC.

This clonotype was detected ten times or more. The CDR3: CASSPQSQETQYF. In DNA, the CDR3 is TGTGCCAGCAGCCCCCAGAGTCAAGAGACCCAGTACTTC. The V and J genes are TRBV7-9 and TRBJ2-5; no definite D call. The length of the CDR3 is 13 residues. Germline values: CDR1 SEHNR, CDR2 FQNEAQ (reference sequence). The ends were cut back, 5 bases at V and 2 bases at J, with 9 bases in the middle. The whole variable domain, filled in from reference TRBV7-9 and TRBJ2-5, reads DTGVSQNPRHKITKRGQNVTFRCDPISEHNRLYWYRQTLGQGPEFLTYFQNEAQLEKSRLLSDRFSAERPKGSFSTLEIQRTEQGDSAMYLCASSPQSQETQYFGPGTRLLVL.

Regarding this clonotype: As the CDR3 is not closed by the conserved phenylalanine or tryptophan, this likely results from a read error. V gene TRBV5-1 combines with J gene TRBJ2-1; D unresolved. The CDR3 length is 14 residues. The germline V gene has CDR1 SGHRS and CDR2 YFSETQ. Here the CDR3 reads CGSSLSGRNDEQFV. CDR3 DNA: TGCGGTAGCAGCTTGTCCGGCAGGAACGATGAGCAGTTCGTC.

The V call is TRBV12-3 or TRBV12-4, the J call TRBJ1-1; D not certain. V lost 3 bases to trimming and J lost 3 bases, with 8 bases between them. CDR3 length: 13 residues. The DNA of the CDR3 is TGTGCCAGCAGTTTCGGGCCCTACACTGAAGCTTTCTTT. Translated, it gives CASSFGPYTEAFF.